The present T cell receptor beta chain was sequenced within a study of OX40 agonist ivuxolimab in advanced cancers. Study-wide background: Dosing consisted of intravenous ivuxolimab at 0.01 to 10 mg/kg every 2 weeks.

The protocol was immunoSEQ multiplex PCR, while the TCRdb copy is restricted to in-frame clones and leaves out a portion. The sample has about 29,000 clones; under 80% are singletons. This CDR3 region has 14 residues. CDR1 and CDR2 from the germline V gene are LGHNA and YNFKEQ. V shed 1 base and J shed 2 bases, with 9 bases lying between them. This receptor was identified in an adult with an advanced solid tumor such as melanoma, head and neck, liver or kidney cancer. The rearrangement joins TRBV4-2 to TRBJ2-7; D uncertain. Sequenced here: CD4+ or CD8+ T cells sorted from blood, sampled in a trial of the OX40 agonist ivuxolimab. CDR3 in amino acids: CASSQADAAYEQYF. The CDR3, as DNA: TGTGCCAGCAGCCAAGCGGACGCGGCCTACGAGCAGTACTTC.